This entry is about one T cell receptor (beta chain). No antigen is known for it. Both 60 Vbeta primers and 13 Jbeta primers went into the PCR. The data were produced by immunoSEQ multiplex PCR, yet TCRdb's version contains in-frame clones alone and is incomplete. Of over 150,000 clones listed, 75% to 90% are singletons. The record originates from a study of cytomegalovirus exposure and HLA in healthy donors. Trimming took off 3 bases at V and 4 bases at J, with 8 bases between the two ends. This CDR3 comprises 13 residues. Germline CDR1 KGHSH, CDR2 LQKENI. General observations from the study: CMV serostatus was the sole immune exposure data available.

Input material: PBMCs. The clonotype was recovered from a male donor in good health and CMV-seronegative. The chain has TRBV18 and TRBJ2-3, with D possibly matching TRBD2 (5 bases). The CDR3 sequence is CASSPAAADTQYF. CDR3 sequence (DNA): TGTGCCAGCTCACCGGCAGCGGCAGATACGCAGTATTTT.